The subject of this entry is one T cell receptor (beta chain). The data derive from a study of blood T cell repertoires in COVID-19. The CDR3 is 18 amino acids. CDR1 and CDR2 from the germline V gene are LNHDA and SQIVND (reference sequence). J gave up 0 bases and V 7 bases, and 14 bases lay outside the gene matches. The protocol was immunoSEQ multiplex PCR, while the TCRdb copy is restricted to in-frame clones and leaves out a portion. The sample has 200,000 to 250,000 clones, approximately 77% seen once. This rearrangement joins TRBV19 to TRBJ2-7, with TRBD2 matching over 11 bases. Sequenced: peripheral blood. The clonotype originates from a woman over 75 with acute or convalescent COVID-19. In DNA, the CDR3 is TGTGCCAGTACAAGAAGGGCCATAGCGGGGGGGGACTCCTACGAGCAGTACTTC. It codes for CASTRRAIAGGDSYEQYF.